The subject of this entry is one T cell receptor beta chain. Authors' analysis steps: Reference gene primer amplification in the assay estimated nucleated cell counts. Clones were sequenced by immunoSEQ multiplex PCR, and TCRdb holds only the in-frame ones, with some missing. The V and J calls and the clone size are those of that table, but D and trimming were determined from the DNA. There are 55,000 to 90,000 clones in the sample; more than 80% occur only once, and roughly 35% lies in the top ten. The sample originates from a study of blood T cell repertoires in COVID-19. Study-level information: Acute and convalescent COVID-19 samples came from the United States, Italy and Spain. Sources were T cells, B-cell-depleted T cells, or PBMCs; the material itself was cDNA or gDNA.

V was clipped by 4 bases and J by 3 bases, with 16 bases between them. The CDR3 sequence is 15 residues long. Germline assignment: CDR1 SGHRS and CDR2 YFSETQ. This chain uses TRBV5-1 with TRBJ1-1; perhaps TRBD1 as D (6 bases). Sequenced input: peripheral blood. This receptor was identified in a woman older than 75 with active or convalescent COVID-19. The CDR3 coding sequence is TGCGCCAGCAGCGTTACAGGGTTGGGGGACACTGAAGCTTTCTTT. It translates to CASSVTGLGDTEAFF.